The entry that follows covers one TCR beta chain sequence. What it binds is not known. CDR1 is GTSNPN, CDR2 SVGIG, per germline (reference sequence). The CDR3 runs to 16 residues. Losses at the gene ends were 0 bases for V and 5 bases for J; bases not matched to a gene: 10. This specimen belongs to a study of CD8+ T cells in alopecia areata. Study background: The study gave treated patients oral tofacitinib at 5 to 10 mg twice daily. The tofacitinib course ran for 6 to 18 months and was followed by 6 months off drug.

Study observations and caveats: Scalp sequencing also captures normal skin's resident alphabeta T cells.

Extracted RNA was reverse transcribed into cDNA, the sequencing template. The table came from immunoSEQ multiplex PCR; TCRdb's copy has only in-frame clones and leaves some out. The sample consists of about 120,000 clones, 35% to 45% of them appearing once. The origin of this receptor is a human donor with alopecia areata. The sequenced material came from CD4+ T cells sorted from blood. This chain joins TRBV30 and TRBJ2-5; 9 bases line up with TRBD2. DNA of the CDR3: TGTGCCTGGAGTGTAAGGGCTAGCGGGATCGGGGAGACCCAGTACTTC. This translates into CAWSVRASGIGETQYF.